The 29 T cell receptor beta chains below come from one sample, sequenced in a study of CD8 T cells in Susac syndrome. The RNA, roughly 0.45 to 1 ug, was put through reverse transcription using random hexamers. Using its own MiXCR run on the immunoSEQ multiplex PCR reads, TCRdb lists one record per CDR3 protein. The sample holds roughly 250,000 distinct CDR3 sequences, less than 96% seen once. Material: CD4+ T cells from PBMCs. The receptors derive from a human donor with Susac syndrome.

The chain carries TRBV4-1 and TRBJ2-1; a weak D match, TRBD2 (6 bases). The germline V gene encodes CDR1 MGHRA and CDR2 YSYEKL. There are 12 residues in the CDR3. Deletions cut 4 bases from V and 9 bases from J, with 10 bases between. The CDR3 bases are TGCGCCAGCAGCCGGGCCGGGGGTGAGCAGTTCTTC. It translates to CASSRAGGEQFF.

The genes are TRBV27 and TRBJ2-7, with no clear D. Looked up from germline, CDR1 is MNHEY and CDR2 is SMNVEV (reference sequence). The CDR3 consists of 16 residues. Trimming removed 5 bases from V and 1 base from J, with 18 bases in between. The CDR3 sequence is CASSPGAFGFSYEQYF. The CDR3 coding sequence is TGTGCCAGCAGTCCGGGCGCGTTCGGGTTTTCCTACGAGCAGTACTTC.

The rearrangement uses TRBV4-1 and TRBJ2-5; TRBD2 is a possible D gene (7 bases). Trimming pared 4 bases from V and 7 bases from J, leaving 16 bases between. This CDR3 spans 14 amino acids. Germline V gene sequence: CDR1 MGHRA, CDR2 YSYEKL. The CDR3 is CASSLGGLSTTQYF. The CDR3 DNA reads as TGCGCCAGCAGCCTGGGGGGGCTCTCCACGACCCAGTACTTC.

The V gene is TRBV10-3, the J gene TRBJ2-1, with 9 positions matching TRBD2. The J segment lost 12 bases and the V segment lost 4 bases, leaving 7 bases of the junction unmatched. Germline assignment: CDR1 ENHRY and CDR2 SYGVKD. CDR3 length equals 13 residues. CDR3 in amino acids: CAISGPEAGGQFF. In DNA form, the CDR3 reads TGTGCCATCAGTGGACCCGAAGCGGGAGGGCAGTTCTTC.

The CDR3, as DNA: TGCAGTGCTAGAGTTCAGAACAGGGAGGACGGCTACACCTTC. It translates to CSARVQNREDGYTF. The rearrangement joins TRBV20-1 to TRBJ1-2; TRBD1 might be the D (6 bases). This CDR3 contains 14 residues. Germline V gene sequence: CDR1 DFQATT, CDR2 SNEGSKA (reference sequence). The V end lost 1 base, the J end lost 8 bases, and 17 bases lay between the germline ends.

V usage is TRBV5-1 and J usage is TRBJ1-1; TRBD1 matches 7 bases. CDR1 and CDR2 (germline): SGHRS, YFSETQ. The CDR3 covers 15 residues. V gave up 2 bases and J gave up 3 bases; unmatched junction bases: 7. Here the CDR3 reads CASSLADRADTEAFF. CDR3 coding DNA: TGCGCCAGCAGCTTAGCTGACAGGGCCGACACTGAAGCTTTCTTT.

This sequence joins TRBV12-5 and TRBJ1-4, with D possibly being TRBD1 (6 bases). Germline assignment: CDR1 LGHNT and CDR2 FRNRAP. Trimming took 7 bases from V and 10 from J, leaving 13 bases between them. There are 12 residues in the CDR3. CDR3 coding DNA: TGTGCTAGTGAGCTCAGGGGAGGAAAACTGTTTTTT. Protein sequence: CASELRGGKLFF.

The gene calls are TRBV29-1 and TRBJ2-5, with 9 bases matching TRBD2. Germline loops: CDR1 SQVTM, CDR2 ANQGSEA. V trimming: 4 bases; J trimming: 5 bases; junction bases outside the gene matches: 2. There are 12 residues in the CDR3. The chain's CDR3 is CSVVAGGETQYF. The CDR3 region has the DNA TGCAGCGTTGTGGCGGGGGGGGAGACCCAGTACTTC.

V gene TRBV20-1 combines with J gene TRBJ2-2; 9 bases are a match to TRBD1. With V trimmed by 4 bases and J by 4 bases, 13 bases remained unmatched. The CDR3 runs to 17 residues. Germline V gene data show CDR1 as DFQATT and CDR2 as SNEGSKA (reference sequence). The CDR3 protein is CSATGGTGNGPTGELFF. CDR3 nucleotide sequence: TGCAGTGCTACCGGCGGGACAGGGAACGGGCCCACCGGGGAGCTGTTTTTT.

This chain uses TRBV27 with TRBJ2-7; 9 bases line up with TRBD1. Germline V gives CDR1 MNHEY, CDR2 SMNVEV (reference sequence). The CDR3 consists of 13 residues. Trimming cost V 7 bases and J 3 bases; bases outside gene matches: 4. The CDR3 protein is CASTTGGGYEQYF. The CDR3 bases are TGTGCCAGCACGACAGGGGGTGGCTACGAGCAGTACTTC.

The chain is built from TRBV29-1 and TRBJ1-5, with D hard to call. From germline, CDR1 is SQVTM and CDR2 ANQGSEA. The CDR3 runs to 13 residues. Trimming pared 7 bases from V and 6 bases from J, leaving 16 bases between. The CDR3 sequence: CSARQSLSQPQHF. The CDR3 region has the DNA TGCAGCGCTAGACAAAGCCTGAGTCAGCCCCAGCATTTT.

The chain couples TRBV29-1 to TRBJ1-1; D call uncertain. Trimming took 5 bases from V and 5 from J, leaving 12 bases between them. CDR1 is SQVTM, CDR2 ANQGSEA, per germline. The length of the CDR3 is 12 residues. CDR3 sequence (DNA): TGCAGCGTTTGGAGGGCGCGGACTGAAGCTTTCTTT. Its translation is CSVWRARTEAFF.

Here the CDR3 DNA reads TGTGCCAGCAGCCCCTGGCCCAGGGGAGCCTACAATGAGCAGTTCTTC. This gives the protein CASSPWPRGAYNEQFF. This chain uses TRBV27 with TRBJ2-1; possible D gene TRBD1, 6 bases. V shed 6 bases and J shed 2 bases, with 17 bases lying between them. CDR1 and CDR2 from the germline V gene are MNHEY and SMNVEV (reference sequence). This CDR3 comprises 16 residues.

This clonotype was detected once. This chain connects TRBV6-5 to TRBJ2-1; TRBD2 is a possible D gene (6 bases). Trimming cost V 5 bases and J 0 bases, with 11 bases left between them. This CDR3 has 15 amino acids. Germline V gene sequence: CDR1 MNHEY, CDR2 SVGAGI. In DNA form, the CDR3 reads TGTGCCAGCAGTAGCGGGTACGACTCCTACAATGAGCAGTTCTTC. Amino acids: CASSSGYDSYNEQFF.

This chain joins TRBV20-1 and TRBJ1-5; TRBD1 is a possible D gene (5 bases). With 3 bases removed from V and 7 bases from J, the gap between germline ends came to 16 bases. CDR3 length: 14 residues. The germline V gene encodes CDR1 DFQATT and CDR2 SNEGSKA (reference sequence). CDR3 sequence reads: CSASIRAWDQPQHF. The CDR3 nucleotides read TGCAGTGCTAGTATAAGGGCATGGGACCAGCCCCAGCATTTT.

This chain uses TRBV6-6 with TRBJ2-7; 9 nucleotides match TRBD2. CDR1 is MNHNY and CDR2 is SVGAGI in the germline V gene (reference sequence). The CDR3 covers 13 residues. The V segment lost 9 bases and the J segment 0 bases; nucleotides outside the gene matches: 3. CDR3 coding DNA: TGTGCCAGTTCTAGCGGGGCCTCCTACGAGCAGTACTTC. This codes for CASSSGASYEQYF.

This clonotype appeared a few times. V usage is TRBV29-1 and J usage is TRBJ1-1; TRBD1 matches at 8 bases. Germline V gene data show CDR1 as SQVTM and CDR2 as ANQGSEA. CDR3 length: 13 amino acids. Unmatched junction bases numbered 2, after V lost 4 bases and J lost 1 base. CDR3 amino acids: CSVAGQGNTEAFF. CDR3 DNA sequence: TGCAGCGTTGCTGGACAGGGGAACACTGAAGCTTTCTTT.

The CDR3 DNA reads as TGTGCCACCACGACACCAGGGAGGGGAGAAGCTTTCTTT. Protein sequence: CATTTPGRGEAFF. The chain couples TRBV19 to TRBJ1-1; D might be TRBD1 (5 bases). V gave up 10 bases and J gave up 8 bases, with 20 bases separating them. Germline loops: CDR1 LNHDA, CDR2 SQIVND (reference sequence). This CDR3 comprises 13 residues. Variable domain in full (rest from reference TRBV19 and TRBJ1-1): DGGITQSPKYLFRKEGQNVTLSCEQNLNHDAMYWYRQDPGQGLRLIYYSQIVNDFQKGDIAEGYSVSREKKESFPLTVTSAQKNPTAFYLCATTTPGRGEAFFGQGTRLTVV.

The V call is TRBV12-3 or TRBV12-4, the J call TRBJ2-1; no definite D call. The CDR3 covers 11 residues. V was shortened by 6 bases and J by 10 bases, with 10 bases between the two germline ends. The CDR3 nucleotides are TGTGCCAGCAGACGCGCGGTGGAGCAGTTCTTC. Translated: CASRRAVEQFF.

This rearrangement joins TRBV9 to TRBJ1-1; 7 positions agree with TRBD1. Germline CDR1 reads SGDLS; CDR2 reads YYNGEE. J gave up 1 base and V 1 base, and 4 bases lay outside the gene matches. The CDR3 is 15 amino acids. CDR3 sequence (DNA): TGTGCCAGCAGCGTACGGGGACAGTCGAACACTGAAGCTTTCTTT. This codes for CASSVRGQSNTEAFF.

V gene TRBV14 combines with J gene TRBJ2-7; 11 bases match TRBD2. Germline assignment: CDR1 SGHDN and CDR2 FVKESK. The CDR3 consists of 17 residues. With 5 bases clipped from V and 0 bases from J, the junction kept 9 bases outside the gene matches. CDR3 in DNA: TGTGCCAGCAGCTTTCTAGCGGGAGGCCGAAACTCCTACGAGCAGTACTTC. Its translation: CASSFLAGGRNSYEQYF.

The chain recombines TRBV12-3 or TRBV12-4 with TRBJ2-7, with D perhaps TRBD2 (5 bases). This CDR3 has 14 residues. V lost 3 bases and J lost 3, with 12 bases in between. The CDR3 sequence is CASSFWEKGYEQYF. The CDR3 nucleotides are TGTGCCAGCAGTTTCTGGGAGAAGGGCTACGAGCAGTACTTC.

The rearrangement links TRBV6-5 to TRBJ1-1; D gene unclear. The germline CDR1 and CDR2 sequences are MNHEY and SVGAGI. The length of the CDR3 is 13 residues. The V end lost 6 bases, the J end lost 0 bases, and 8 bases lay between the germline ends. The CDR3 spells CASSGPMNTEAFF. CDR3 DNA sequence: TGTGCCAGCAGCGGCCCCATGAACACTGAAGCTTTCTTT.

V usage is TRBV7-9 and J usage is TRBJ2-7; 13 bases fit TRBD2. Germline CDR1 is SEHNR and CDR2 is FQNEAQ (reference sequence). The junction had 7 bases not matched to a gene; V was cut back by 7 bases and J by 7 bases. The CDR3 spans 14 residues. CDR3 nucleotides: TGTGCCAGCACCCGGACTAGCGGGAGTTGGGAGCAGTACTTC. It is translated as CASTRTSGSWEQYF. Based on the CDR3 plus reference TRBV7-9 and TRBJ2-7, the full variable domain is DTGVSQNPRHKITKRGQNVTFRCDPISEHNRLYWYRQTLGQGPEFLTYFQNEAQLEKSRLLSDRFSAERPKGSFSTLEIQRTEQGDSAMYLCASTRTSGSWEQYFGPGTRLTVT.

The rearrangement uses TRBV25-1 and TRBJ1-2; no definite D call. The germline V and J ends were trimmed by 8 bases and 5 bases, with 9 bases remaining between them. The CDR3 is 11 residues long. Germline lookup yields CDR1 MGHDK and CDR2 SYGVNS. The CDR3 reads CASGYTYGYTF. The CDR3 coding sequence is TGTGCCAGCGGATACACGTATGGCTACACCTTC.

The chain joins TRBV12-3 or TRBV12-4 to TRBJ2-6, with D perhaps being TRBD1 or TRBD2 (5 bases each). There are 15 residues in the CDR3. The germline V and J ends were trimmed by 3 bases and 0 bases, with 6 bases remaining between them. The CDR3 sequence is CASSLRGSGANVLTF. The CDR3 nucleotides are TGTGCCAGCAGTTTGAGGGGCTCTGGGGCCAACGTCCTGACTTTC.

The chain employs TRBV6-5 and TRBJ2-2, with D possibly matching TRBD1 (6 bases). CDR3 length: 13 amino acids. V shed 6 bases and J shed 7 bases, with 12 bases lying between them. CDR1 and CDR2 (germline): MNHEY, SVGAGI. The CDR3 is CASRDSLIGELFF. Written as DNA, the CDR3 is TGTGCCAGCAGGGACAGTCTGATCGGGGAGCTGTTTTTT.

This clonotype occurred once. This rearrangement joins TRBV29-1 to TRBJ1-5, with a tentative D call TRBD1 (6 bases). Trimming stripped 4 bases from V and 3 bases from J, with 10 bases between. CDR1 and CDR2 from the germline V gene are SQVTM and ANQGSEA. The CDR3 contains 13 residues. This chain's CDR3 is CSVGGGINQPQHF. CDR3 in DNA: TGCAGCGTTGGAGGGGGGATCAATCAGCCCCAGCATTTT.

The chain links TRBV29-1 to TRBJ2-6; maybe TRBD1 (6 bases). The CDR3 is made up of 16 amino acids. Germline V gives CDR1 SQVTM, CDR2 ANQGSEA. V gave up 7 bases and J gave up 0 bases, with 16 bases separating them. The chain's CDR3 is CSAARTALSGANVLTF. DNA for the CDR3: TGCAGCGCCGCCAGGACAGCCCTCTCTGGGGCCAACGTCCTGACTTTC. Drawing the rest from reference TRBV29-1 and TRBJ2-6, the complete variable domain is SAVISQKPSRDICQRGTSLTIQCQVDSQVTMMFWYRQQPGQSLTLIATANQGSEATYESGFVIDKFPISRPNLTFSTLTVSNMSPEDSSIYLCSAARTALSGANVLTFGAGSRLTVL.